This T cell receptor beta chain stems from a study of blood T cell repertoires in COVID-19. Study overall: Acute-phase and convalescent COVID-19 samples originated in the United States, Italy and Spain. T cells, B-cell-depleted T cells, or PBMCs supplied cDNA or gDNA.

Profiled with immunoSEQ multiplex PCR; TCRdb holds only in-frame clones, not every one. Among some 330,000 clones, 70% to 90% were seen once, and the ten largest hold more than 3%. This clone was seen once. The V end was cut by 1 base, the J end by 7 bases, with 10 bases between. The germline V gene has CDR1 SGHTA and CDR2 FQGNSA. CDR3 length: 14 amino acids. Source material: peripheral blood. This TCR was recovered from a woman aged 45-65 years with active or convalescent COVID-19. The rearrangement uses TRBV7-2 and TRBJ2-2; TRBD1 might be the D (5 bases). The CDR3 here is CASSLVLGRGELFF. The CDR3 DNA sequence: TGTGCCAGCAGCTTAGTTTTGGGGCGCGGGGAGCTGTTTTTT.